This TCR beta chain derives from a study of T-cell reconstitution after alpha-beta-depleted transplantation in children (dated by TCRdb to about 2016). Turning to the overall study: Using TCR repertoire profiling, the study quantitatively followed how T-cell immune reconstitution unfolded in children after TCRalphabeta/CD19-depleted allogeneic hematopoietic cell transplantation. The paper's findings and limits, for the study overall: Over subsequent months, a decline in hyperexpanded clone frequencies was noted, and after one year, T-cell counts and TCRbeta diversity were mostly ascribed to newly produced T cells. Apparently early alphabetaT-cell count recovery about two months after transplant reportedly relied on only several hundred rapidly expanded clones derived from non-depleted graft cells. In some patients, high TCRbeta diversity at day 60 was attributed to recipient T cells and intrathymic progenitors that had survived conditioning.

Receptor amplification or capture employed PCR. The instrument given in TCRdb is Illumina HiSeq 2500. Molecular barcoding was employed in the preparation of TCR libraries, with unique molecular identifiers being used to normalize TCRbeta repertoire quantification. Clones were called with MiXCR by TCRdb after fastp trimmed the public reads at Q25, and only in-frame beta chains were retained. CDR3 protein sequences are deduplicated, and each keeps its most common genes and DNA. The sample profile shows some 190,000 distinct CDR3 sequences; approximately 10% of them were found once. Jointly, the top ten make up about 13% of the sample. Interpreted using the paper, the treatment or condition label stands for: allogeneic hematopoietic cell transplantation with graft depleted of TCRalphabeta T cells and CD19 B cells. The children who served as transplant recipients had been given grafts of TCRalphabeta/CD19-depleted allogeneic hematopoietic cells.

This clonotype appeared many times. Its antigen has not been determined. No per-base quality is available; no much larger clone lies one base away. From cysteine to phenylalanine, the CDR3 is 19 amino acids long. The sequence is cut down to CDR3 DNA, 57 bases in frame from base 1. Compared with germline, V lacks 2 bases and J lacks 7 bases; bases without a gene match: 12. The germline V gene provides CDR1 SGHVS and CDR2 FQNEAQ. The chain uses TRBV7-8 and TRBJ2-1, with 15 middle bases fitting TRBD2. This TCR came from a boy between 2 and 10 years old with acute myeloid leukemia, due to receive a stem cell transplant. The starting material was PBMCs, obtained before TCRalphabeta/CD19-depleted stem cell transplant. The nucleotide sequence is TGTGCCAGCAGCTTAAATATTGGACTAGCGGGAGGGCCTCGGAATGAGCAGTTCTTC. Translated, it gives CASSLNIGLAGGPRNEQFF.